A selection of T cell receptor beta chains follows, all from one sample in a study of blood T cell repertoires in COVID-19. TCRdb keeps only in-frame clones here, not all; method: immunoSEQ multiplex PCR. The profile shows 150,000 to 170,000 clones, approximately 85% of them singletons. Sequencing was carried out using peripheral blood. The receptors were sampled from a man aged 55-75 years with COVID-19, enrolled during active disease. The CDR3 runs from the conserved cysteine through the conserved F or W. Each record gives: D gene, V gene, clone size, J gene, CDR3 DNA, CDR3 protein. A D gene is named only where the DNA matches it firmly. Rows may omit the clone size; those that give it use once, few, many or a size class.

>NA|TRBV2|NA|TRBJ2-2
TGTGCCAGCAGTGGTAGGACAGCGAACACCGGGGAGCTGTTTTTT
CASSGRTANTGELFF
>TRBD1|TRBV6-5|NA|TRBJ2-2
TGTGCCAGCAGGGGCCGACAGGGGTTCACCGGGGAGCTGTTTTTT
CASRGRQGFTGELFF
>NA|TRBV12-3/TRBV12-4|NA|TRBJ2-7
TGTGCCAGCAGTTTAAACAGAAATTACGAGCAGTACTTC
CASSLNRNYEQYF
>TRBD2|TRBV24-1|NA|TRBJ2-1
TGTGCCACCAAGGGACTATTTTCGAATGAGCAGTTCTTC
CATKGLFSNEQFF
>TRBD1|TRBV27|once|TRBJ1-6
TGTGCCAGCAGCAGGGGGGCGGGGTTTGATTCACCCCTCCACTTT
CASSRGAGFDSPLHF
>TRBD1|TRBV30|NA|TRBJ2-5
TGTGCCTGGAGTCAACCGGGACAGGGTTCAGAGACCCAGTACTTC
CAWSQPGQGSETQYF
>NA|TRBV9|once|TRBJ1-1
TGTGCCAGCAGCGTAGCTACCATGAACACTGAAGCTTTCTTT
CASSVATMNTEAFF
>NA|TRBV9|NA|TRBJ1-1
TGTGCCAGCACCAAAAAACAGGGATTTATGGAGACCACTGAAGCTTTCTTT
CASTKKQGFMETTEAFF
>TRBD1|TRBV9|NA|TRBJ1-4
TGTGCCAGCAGCGCAATTGGGACAGGGGAAAAACTGTTTTTT
CASSAIGTGEKLFF
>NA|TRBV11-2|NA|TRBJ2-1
TGTGCCAGCAGCTTATCGGGAGACCCTTACAATGAGCAGTTCTTC
CASSLSGDPYNEQFF
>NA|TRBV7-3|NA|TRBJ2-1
TGTGCCAGCAGCTCCTTCCAGTACAATGAGCAGTTCTTC
CASSSFQYNEQFF